The next 2 T cell receptor beta chains were all read from a single sample in a study of cytomegalovirus exposure and HLA in healthy donors. Libraries were prepared by immunoSEQ multiplex PCR; TCRdb keeps only in-frame clonotypes and omits some of them. The sample includes approximately 70,000 clones, around 94% of them seen just once. The specimen sequenced was PBMCs. The receptors here all came from a woman aged 18 to 35 in good health and CMV-seropositive.

The chain employs TRBV7-2 and TRBJ1-5, with a weak D call TRBD1 (6 bases). Per the germline V gene, CDR1 is SGHTA and CDR2 is FQGNSA. The CDR3 runs to 16 residues. The ends were cut back, 5 bases at V and 1 base at J, with 15 bases in the middle. The CDR3 DNA sequence: TGTGCCAGCAGCCTGCAGGGAGGGGGAAGCAATCAGCCCCAGCATTTT. Protein: CASSLQGGGSNQPQHF.

The genes are TRBV18 and TRBJ2-2; D gene ambiguous. Germline V gene sequence: CDR1 KGHSH, CDR2 LQKENI. This CDR3 contains 14 residues. V shed 0 bases and J shed 4 bases, with 6 bases lying between them. The CDR3 nucleotides read TGTGCCAGCTCACCACCGGGCCGCACCGGGGAGCTGTTTTTT. Amino acid sequence: CASSPPGRTGELFF.